Listed below are T cell receptor beta chains from one sample, sequenced in a study of CD8 T cells in Susac syndrome. Via MiXCR, TCRdb re-called the immunoSEQ multiplex PCR reads, giving one row per CDR3 protein. Here the sample spans some 150,000 distinct CDR3 sequences, about 94% being singletons. Sequencing input: CD8+ T cells from PBMCs. The receptor set was obtained from a human donor with multiple sclerosis. Both conserved end residues are trimmed from each CDR3.

>TRBV4-3|TRBJ2-4
ASSQDLSGGRTQY
>TRBV4-3|TRBJ2-3
ASSQDDGGLPDTQY
>TRBV2|TRBJ1-2
ASSDVGVGGYT
>TRBV30|TRBJ2-5
AWDRATPETQY
>TRBV28|TRBJ2-2
ASSLGLGDTGELF
>TRBV4-1|TRBJ1-2
ASSHPSRDRGHGYT
>TRBV20-1|TRBJ2-5
SATGLAGETQY
>TRBV15|TRBJ2-5
ATSSGHRGETQY
>TRBV3-1|TRBJ1-2
ASSQDLLDYGYT
>TRBV25-1|TRBJ1-4
ASRRTGVREKLF
>TRBV7-8|TRBJ2-7
ASSLVVHYEQY
>TRBV3-1|TRBJ2-7
ASSQRGYEQY
>TRBV29-1|TRBJ2-3
SVEDFAGGPDTQY
>TRBV21-1|TRBJ2-7
ASSIDRGRLYEQY
>TRBV15|TRBJ2-3
ATSGGTGGTDTQY
>TRBV9|TRBJ2-3
ASSVGGNTQY
>TRBV19|TRBJ1-2
ASTMGGGYT
>TRBV7-9|TRBJ1-4
ASTYGGQGIGKLF
>TRBV29-1|TRBJ1-2
SDRGATHGYT
>TRBV9|TRBJ2-4
ASSDAGTGKNIQY
>TRBV4-3|TRBJ1-2
ASSQSSRALNYGYT
>TRBV11-2|TRBJ2-3
ASSLVGAGGRDTQY
>TRBV12-3/TRBV12-4|TRBJ2-1
ASSLGTGFYNEQF
>TRBV27|TRBJ2-7
ASSSSSYEQY
>TRBV2|TRBJ2-3
ASNLFLGTDTQY
>TRBV13|TRBJ2-7
ASSPEGLSYEQY
>TRBV10-2|TRBJ2-3
ASNPDTQY
>TRBV5-4|TRBJ2-1
ASSFSGATYNEQF
>TRBV5-6|TRBJ2-7
ASSSTRGGPSYEQY
>TRBV2|TRBJ1-2
ARGYGYT
>TRBV13|TRBJ2-7
ASSSTEGKFYEQY
>TRBV29-1|TRBJ2-2
SVFSGGNTGELF
>TRBV4-1|TRBJ1-1
ASSSSQTSMNTEAF
>TRBV30|TRBJ1-5
AWSPQVNQPQH
>TRBV11-2|TRBJ1-1
ASSLETGGNTEAF
>TRBV3-1|TRBJ2-2
ASSQGPSFGENTGELF
>TRBV7-9|TRBJ1-2
ASSLGRAWYGYT
>TRBV12-3/TRBV12-4|TRBJ2-1
ASSFSRDEQF
>TRBV4-1|TRBJ1-2
ASSQAWGNSNYGYT
>TRBV27|TRBJ1-1
ASSVAGQHTEAF
>TRBV20-1|TRBJ1-1
SASWGALNTEAF
>TRBV7-9|TRBJ2-1
ASNLGVRQDNEQF
>TRBV20-1|TRBJ2-1
SAPPRDRGFEQF
>TRBV11-2|TRBJ2-1
ASSIGQGYNEQF
>TRBV20-1|TRBJ1-2
SARDGGIWPYGYT
>TRBV4-2|TRBJ2-2
ASSRSGTANTGELF
>TRBV15|TRBJ2-2
ATSRDATSSKAGELF
>TRBV6-2/TRBV6-3|TRBJ2-7
ASSFGTFDYEQY
>TRBV5-1|TRBJ1-6
ASNSGGSSPLH
>TRBV7-2|TRBJ1-5
ASSRATGTGIYSNQPQH
>TRBV7-3|TRBJ2-5
ASSLAGGVQETQY
>TRBV4-1|TRBJ2-7
ASSQEGLPYEQY
>TRBV20-1|TRBJ1-3
SAKESGNTIY